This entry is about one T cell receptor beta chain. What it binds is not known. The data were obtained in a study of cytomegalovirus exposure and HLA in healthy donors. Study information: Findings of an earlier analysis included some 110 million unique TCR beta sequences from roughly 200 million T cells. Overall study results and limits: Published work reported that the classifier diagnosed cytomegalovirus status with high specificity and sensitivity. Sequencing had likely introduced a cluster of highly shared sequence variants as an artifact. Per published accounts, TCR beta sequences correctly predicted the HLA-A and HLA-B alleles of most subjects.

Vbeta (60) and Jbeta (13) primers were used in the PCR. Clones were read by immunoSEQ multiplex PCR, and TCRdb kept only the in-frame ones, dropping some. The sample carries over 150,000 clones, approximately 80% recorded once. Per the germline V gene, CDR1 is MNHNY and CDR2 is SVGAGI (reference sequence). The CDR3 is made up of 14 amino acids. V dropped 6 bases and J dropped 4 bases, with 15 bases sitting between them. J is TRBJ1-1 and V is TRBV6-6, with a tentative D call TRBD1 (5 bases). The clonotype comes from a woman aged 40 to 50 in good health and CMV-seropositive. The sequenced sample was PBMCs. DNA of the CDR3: TGTGCCAGCAGGAGGGGATCGGGGGTCACTGAAGCTTTCTTT. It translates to CASRRGSGVTEAFF.